Listed below are T cell receptor beta chains from one sample, sequenced in a study of cytomegalovirus exposure and HLA in healthy donors. Sequencing used immunoSEQ multiplex PCR; TCRdb keeps in-frame clones, though not all of them. The sample has about 220,000 clones, more than 65% seen once; the top ten hold about 1.9%. Material for sequencing was PBMCs. The source of these receptors is a woman under 40 in good health and CMV-seronegative. The CDR3 runs from the conserved cysteine through the conserved F or W. A D gene is named only where the DNA matches it firmly. The size field is filled for only some rows; it gives once, few, many or a size class.

J: TRBJ1-1
V: TRBV19
size: few
D: .
CDR3: CASSIILATEAFF
DNA: TGTGCCAGTAGTATTATTTTGGCCACTGAAGCTTTCTTT

J: TRBJ1-1
V: TRBV15
size: .
D: .
CDR3: CATSTRAWGDTEAFF
DNA: TGTGCCACCAGCACAAGGGCGTGGGGGGACACTGAAGCTTTCTTT

J: TRBJ1-3
V: TRBV5-5
size: .
D: TRBD1
CDR3: CDSSFGTGGKSGNTIYF
DNA: TGTGACAGCAGCTTCGGGACAGGGGGCAAGTCTGGAAACACCATATATTTT

J: TRBJ2-7
V: TRBV9
size: .
D: TRBD1
CDR3: CASSAVGQSSYEQYF
DNA: TGTGCCAGCAGCGCAGTGGGACAGAGCTCCTACGAGCAGTACTTC

J: TRBJ1-2
V: TRBV30
size: .
D: TRBD1
CDR3: CALQGAGGGYTF
DNA: TGTGCCCTCCAGGGGGCGGGTGGCGGCTACACCTTC

J: TRBJ1-3
V: TRBV29-1
size: .
D: .
CDR3: CSVGSSSGNTIYF
DNA: TGCAGCGTTGGAAGCTCGTCTGGAAACACCATATATTTT

J: TRBJ1-2
V: TRBV7-8
size: .
D: .
CDR3: CASSLAGLGYGYTF
DNA: TGTGCCAGCAGCTTAGCAGGACTGGGCTATGGCTACACCTTC

J: TRBJ2-4
V: TRBV2
size: .
D: .
CDR3: CASSDYRELKNIQYF
DNA: TGTGCCAGCAGTGACTACAGGGAGCTCAAAAACATTCAGTACTTC

J: TRBJ2-7
V: TRBV6-1
size: .
D: .
CDR3: CASRGAGTYEQYF
DNA: TGTGCCAGCAGAGGGGCGGGGACCTACGAGCAGTACTTC

J: TRBJ2-2
V: TRBV14
size: once
D: TRBD2
CDR3: CASSRGGLADLSGELFF
DNA: TGTGCCAGCAGCCGAGGGGGACTAGCGGATTTGTCCGGGGAGCTGTTTTTT

J: TRBJ2-5
V: TRBV10-3
size: .
D: TRBD1
CDR3: CAISEDRAETQYF
DNA: TGTGCCATCAGCGAGGACAGGGCAGAGACCCAGTACTTC

J: TRBJ2-7
V: TRBV11-3
size: .
D: .
CDR3: CASSPSRSGEQYF
DNA: TGTGCCAGCAGCCCTTCGCGCTCGGGGGAGCAGTACTTC

J: TRBJ2-1
V: TRBV6-5
size: .
D: .
CDR3: CASSYADEQFF
DNA: TGTGCCAGCAGTTACGCGGATGAGCAGTTCTTC

J: TRBJ2-7
V: TRBV14
size: few
D: TRBD1
CDR3: CVSSPLSTGFRVGEQDF
DNA: TGTGTCAGCAGCCCACTATCGACAGGGTTCCGGGTTGGGGAGCAGGACTTC

J: TRBJ2-1
V: TRBV7-9
size: .
D: TRBD2
CDR3: CASSMTASGGPHSYNEQFF
DNA: TGTGCCAGCAGCATGACGGCCAGCGGGGGGCCCCACTCCTACAATGAGCAGTTCTTC

J: TRBJ1-2
V: TRBV30
size: .
D: TRBD1
CDR3: CAWNDRGRPDYGYTF
DNA: TGTGCCTGGAATGATAGGGGGCGCCCGGACTATGGCTACACCTTC

J: TRBJ2-5
V: TRBV18
size: .
D: TRBD2
CDR3: CASSPGTSGLGETQYF
DNA: TGTGCCAGCTCACCAGGGACTAGCGGATTGGGAGAGACCCAGTACTTC

J: TRBJ2-7
V: TRBV27
size: .
D: TRBD2
CDR3: CASSPRLARYYEQYF
DNA: TGTGCCAGCAGTCCGAGACTAGCCCGTTACTACGAGCAGTACTTC

J: TRBJ1-2
V: TRBV6-6
size: .
D: .
CDR3: CASSLGHPANYGYTF
DNA: TGTGCCAGCAGCTTGGGACACCCAGCTAACTATGGCTACACCTTC

J: TRBJ2-5
V: TRBV5-6
size: .
D: .
CDR3: CASSLGGRGETQYF
DNA: TGTGCCAGCAGCTTGGGGGGCAGGGGAGAGACCCAGTACTTC

J: TRBJ1-5
V: TRBV4-1
size: .
D: .
CDR3: CASSQEPPYNQPQHF
DNA: TGCGCCAGCAGCCAAGAACCCCCCTACAATCAGCCCCAGCATTTT

J: TRBJ1-6
V: TRBV30
size: .
D: .
CDR3: CAWSVPGQGTPFNSPLHF
DNA: TGTGCCTGGAGTGTACCCGGCCAGGGAACCCCATTTAATTCACCCCTCCACTTT

J: TRBJ1-1
V: TRBV30
size: .
D: .
CDR3: CAWMGGANTEAFF
DNA: TGTGCCTGGATGGGAGGAGCCAACACTGAAGCTTTCTTT

J: TRBJ2-1
V: TRBV10-1
size: .
D: TRBD2
CDR3: CASSESASGYPYNEQFF
DNA: TGCGCCAGCAGTGAGTCTGCTAGCGGGTATCCCTACAATGAGCAGTTCTTC

J: TRBJ2-7
V: TRBV2
size: .
D: TRBD1
CDR3: CASSSGQVTSYEQYF
DNA: TGTGCCAGCAGTTCGGGACAGGTGACCTCCTACGAGCAGTACTTC

J: TRBJ1-6
V: TRBV6-5
size: .
D: TRBD1
CDR3: CASSRDSEDSPLHF
DNA: TGTGCCAGCAGCCGGGACAGTGAAGATTCACCCCTCCACTTT

J: TRBJ1-1
V: TRBV19
size: few
D: TRBD1
CDR3: CASSGRQGRNTEAFF
DNA: TGTGCCAGTAGCGGTCGACAGGGAAGGAACACTGAAGCTTTCTTT

J: TRBJ2-7
V: TRBV7-6
size: .
D: TRBD2
CDR3: CASSRTGLAGEQYF
DNA: TGTGCCAGCAGCCGAACTGGACTAGCAGGCGAGCAGTACTTC

J: TRBJ2-1
V: TRBV5-1
size: .
D: TRBD2
CDR3: CASSSRLAGGQGEQFF
DNA: TGCGCCAGCAGCTCGAGACTAGCGGGAGGGCAGGGTGAGCAGTTCTTC

J: TRBJ1-5
V: TRBV6-1
size: .
D: .
CDR3: CASSEQDYSNQPQHF
DNA: TGTGCCAGCAGTGAGCAGGATTATAGCAATCAGCCCCAGCATTTT

J: TRBJ1-1
V: TRBV29-1
size: .
D: .
CDR3: CSVDREGAEAFF
DNA: TGCAGCGTTGATCGGGAGGGGGCTGAAGCTTTCTTT